This T cell receptor (beta chain) was recovered during a study of control samples from healthy donors and cancer patients. The table came from immunoSEQ multiplex PCR; TCRdb's copy has only in-frame clones and leaves some out. The sample contains around 80,000 clones, 70% to 90% of which appear only once. The CDR3 runs 14 residues. Germline CDR1 LGHDT, CDR2 YNNKEL (reference sequence). Trimming took off 4 bases at V and 7 bases at J, with 13 bases between the two ends. The genes are TRBV3-1 (or the pseudogene TRBV3-2) and TRBJ1-4; D ambiguous. The sample was blood. The source of this sequence is a woman between 50 and 59 years old in good health. The CDR3 sequence is CASSLSGPLEKLFF. In DNA form, the CDR3 reads TGTGCCAGCAGCCTTTCAGGCCCGCTTGAAAAACTGTTTTTT.